This T cell receptor (beta chain) was documented in a study of molecular identifiers for immune sequencing clone quantification. Naive CD8 T cells were sorted as CD8+CD4-CCR7+CD45RA+. A single record per CDR3 protein comes from TCRdb applying MiXCR to the PCR reads. The sample holds about 330,000 distinct CDR3 sequences, 24% seen once. This clonotype was seen at least ten times. Trimming left V 4 bases short and J 0 bases short, with 10 bases between. Germline V CDR1 and CDR2: LGHNA, YSLEER. This CDR3 region has 16 residues. The chain combines TRBV4-3 with TRBJ2-6; D gene uncertain. The sequenced sample consisted of naive CD8+ T cells from blood, with Jurkat cell RNA spiked in. The subset is: FACS-sorted CD8+CD4-CCR7+CD45RA+ naive T cells. The TCR comes from a human donor in good health. Some libraries in this study had Jurkat cell RNA spiked in. The CDR3 loop reads CASSLGTDSGANVLTF. As DNA, the CDR3 is TGCGCCAGCAGCCTAGGTACGGACTCTGGGGCCAACGTCCTGACTTTC.